This T cell receptor beta chain was captured by sequencing in a study of blood T cell repertoires in COVID-19. Overall study: The United States, Italy and Spain supplied acute and convalescent COVID-19 samples. The analysed material was cDNA or gDNA that came from T cells, B-cell-depleted T cells, or PBMCs.

Produced via immunoSEQ multiplex PCR; TCRdb's table is partial and in-frame only. The table has roughly 250,000 clones, 82% seen once. The germline CDR1 and CDR2 sequences are LNHDA and SQIVND (reference sequence). The CDR3 is 13 amino acids. Trimming took off 3 bases at V and 4 bases at J, with 9 bases between the two ends. Sequenced input: peripheral blood. This TCR was sampled from a woman aged 80 or over with active or convalescent COVID-19. The V call is TRBV19, the J call TRBJ1-1; D gene uncertain. CDR3 nucleotides: TGTGCCAGTAGTATCCGGGTAAGCACTGAAGCTTTCTTT. Encoded protein: CASSIRVSTEAFF. The variable domain in full, completed from reference TRBV19 and TRBJ1-1, reads DGGITQSPKYLFRKEGQNVTLSCEQNLNHDAMYWYRQDPGQGLRLIYYSQIVNDFQKGDIAEGYSVSREKKESFPLTVTSAQKNPTAFYLCASSIRVSTEAFFGQGTRLTVV.